A selection of T cell receptor beta chains follows, all from one sample in a study of blood T cell repertoires in COVID-19. Profiled with immunoSEQ multiplex PCR; TCRdb holds only in-frame clones, not every one. The repertoire holds more than 45,000 clones, with 70% to 90% as singletons. Material: peripheral blood. The receptors were gathered from a human donor with active COVID-19. The donor label of this sample is uncertain. CDR3s include the opening cysteine and the closing phenylalanine or tryptophan. Fields, in order: clone size, V gene, D gene, J gene, CDR3 DNA, CDR3 protein. A D gene is named only where the DNA matches it firmly. Not all rows give a size; the values are once, few, many and, for expanded clones, a class.

-	TRBV28	TRBD1	TRBJ2-7	TGTGCCAGCAGTTCAGACAGGGGGTATTCCTACGAGCAGTACTTC	CASSSDRGYSYEQYF
once	TRBV28	TRBD1	TRBJ1-2	TGTGCCAGCAGTTTCGGACAGGGGAACTATGGCTACACCTTC	CASSFGQGNYGYTF
-	TRBV5-4	TRBD1	TRBJ2-1	TGTGCCAGCACCGAAAGACAGGGGGCCTACAATGAGCAGTTCTTC	CASTERQGAYNEQFF
once	TRBV12-5	TRBD2	TRBJ2-5	TGTGCTAGTGGCTCGACTAGCGGTCGTGAGGAGACCCAGTACTTC	CASGSTSGREETQYF
-	TRBV2	-	TRBJ1-1	TGTGCCAGCACTACGCCCGGGACGGGGGCTGAAGCTTTCTTT	CASTTPGTGAEAFF
-	TRBV9	-	TRBJ1-1	TGTGCCAGCAGCGTAGGACATACGGACACTGAAGCTTTCTTT	CASSVGHTDTEAFF
-	TRBV30	-	TRBJ2-1	TGTGCCTGGAATCTAGCGTTTTCCTACAATGAGCAGTTCTTC	CAWNLAFSYNEQFF
-	TRBV19	TRBD1	TRBJ2-7	TGTGCCAGTAGTATCGACAGGGGCCACGAGCAGTACTTC	CASSIDRGHEQYF
once	TRBV7-9	TRBD1	TRBJ1-1	TGTGCCAGCAGCCCGGGACAGGGGATGACCACTGAAGCTTTCTTT	CASSPGQGMTTEAFF
-	TRBV7-2	-	TRBJ1-5	TGTGCCAGCAGCTTATGGGTCGGGATTAGCAATCAGCCCCAGCATTTT	CASSLWVGISNQPQHF
-	TRBV7-7	TRBD2	TRBJ2-3	TGTGCTAGCAGCCTTGGGAGGGGAAGATCTAGCACAGATACGCAGTATTTT	CASSLGRGRSSTDTQYF
-	TRBV7-3	TRBD1	TRBJ2-2	TGTGCCAGCAGCTCACGGACAGGGAACACCGGGGAGCTGTTTTTT	CASSSRTGNTGELFF
-	TRBV11-3	-	TRBJ1-2	TGTGCCAGCAGCTTAGGGGCTCACTATGGCTACACCTTC	CASSLGAHYGYTF
-	TRBV28	-	TRBJ1-3	TGTGCCAGCAGTTTGGGGACATCGGGAAACACCATATATTTT	CASSLGTSGNTIYF
-	TRBV7-9	TRBD1	TRBJ1-2	TGTGCCAGCAGCAATTCAGGGGGCGTTGGCTACACCTTC	CASSNSGGVGYTF
-	TRBV4-2	TRBD1	TRBJ1-2	TGTGCCAGCAGCCAAAGTGGGGGACAGGCCTATGGCTACACCTTC	CASSQSGGQAYGYTF
-	TRBV27	-	TRBJ2-1	TGTGCCAGCAGTTCCAGGGCCGATGAGCAGTTCTTC	CASSSRADEQFF
once	TRBV7-6	-	TRBJ2-2	TGTGCCAGCAGTCTACAGGGCCCTGGGACCGGGGAGCTGTTTTTT	CASSLQGPGTGELFF
-	TRBV9	-	TRBJ2-7	TGTGCCAGCAGCGTAGATGGGACACCATCCTACGAGCAGTACTTC	CASSVDGTPSYEQYF
-	TRBV5-1	TRBD1	TRBJ1-4	TGCGCCAGCAGCCTGGGACAGACAACTAATGAAAAACTGTTTTTT	CASSLGQTTNEKLFF
-	TRBV7-2	-	TRBJ2-2	TGTGCCAGCAGCTTAGAAAGGGGCGGAGAGCTGTTTTTT	CASSLERGGELFF
once	TRBV7-2	TRBD2	TRBJ2-7	TGTGCCAGCAGCCGGGGGGTAGGGTCTTCCTACGAGCAGTACTTC	CASSRGVGSSYEQYF
-	TRBV28	TRBD2	TRBJ2-5	TGTGCCAGCACCTTGGCGGGAGCGGGAAGAGAGACCCAGTACTTC	CASTLAGAGRETQYF
-	TRBV19	TRBD1	TRBJ2-7	TGTGCCAGTAGCACAGGGGGCCTATCCTACGAGCAGTACTTC	CASSTGGLSYEQYF
-	TRBV6-2/TRBV6-3	-	TRBJ2-2	TGTGCCAGCAGTTACTCGGGACAGAACACCGGGGAGCTGTTTTTT	CASSYSGQNTGELFF
once	TRBV25-1	-	TRBJ1-4	TGTGCCAGCAGCCCCCCCCGGGGGGAAAAACTGTTTTTT	CASSPPRGEKLFF
-	TRBV15	TRBD1	TRBJ2-6	TGTGCCACCAGCTCCCGGGACAGGGCCGGGGCCAACGTCCTGACTTTC	CATSSRDRAGANVLTF
-	TRBV5-1	-	TRBJ2-1	TGCGCCAGCATTGAAGGAGGGGCAGCCAATGAGCAGTTCTTC	CASIEGGAANEQFF
-	TRBV5-6	TRBD2	TRBJ2-2	TGTGCCAGCAGCTTGGGGACTAGGAACACCGGGGAGCTGTTTTTT	CASSLGTRNTGELFF
-	TRBV2	-	TRBJ1-2	TGTGCCAGCAGCCCGGGAGCCGGAACAGGCTACACCTTC	CASSPGAGTGYTF
-	TRBV27	TRBD2	TRBJ2-7	TGTGCCAGCAGGTGGACTAGCGGTAATAACTACGAGCAGTACTTC	CASRWTSGNNYEQYF
-	TRBV18	-	TRBJ1-1	TGTGCCAGCTCACCCACGGGACAAACAAATTCTGAAGCTTTCTTT	CASSPTGQTNSEAFF
-	TRBV5-1	-	TRBJ1-4	TGCGCCAGCAGAGCTGGGGGGTCTAATGAAAAACTGTTTTTT	CASRAGGSNEKLFF
-	TRBV7-2	-	TRBJ1-2	TGTGCCAGCAGCCTCGCCGGCAGGGCCTATGGCTACACCTTC	CASSLAGRAYGYTF
-	TRBV11-1	-	TRBJ1-1	TGTGCCAGCAGCTTAGACAGGTACTGGAACACTGAAGCTTTCTTT	CASSLDRYWNTEAFF
once	TRBV5-1	-	TRBJ1-4	TGCGCCAGCAGCTTGGCACAAGCAACTAATGAAAAACTGTTTTTT	CASSLAQATNEKLFF
-	TRBV7-2	-	TRBJ2-2	TGTGCCAGCAGCTTAGAGCTTCTGGGCGCCGGGGAGCTGTTTTTT	CASSLELLGAGELFF
-	TRBV4-1	-	TRBJ2-7	TGCGCCAGCAGCCAAGGTCGGAGAGAGATCTACGAGCAGTACTTC	CASSQGRREIYEQYF
-	TRBV11-3	-	TRBJ2-1	TGTGCCAGCAGCAACTTAGCCGTCAATGAGCAGTTCTTC	CASSNLAVNEQFF
few	TRBV7-9	-	TRBJ1-1	TGTGCCAGCAGCCCCTTCGGGTTGAACACTGAAGCTTTCTTT	CASSPFGLNTEAFF
-	TRBV3-1/TRBV3-2	TRBD1	TRBJ1-5	TGTGCCAGCAGCCACGGGACAGGGACCGATCAGCCCCAGCATTTT	CASSHGTGTDQPQHF
-	TRBV5-6	TRBD1	TRBJ1-1	TGTGCCAGCAGCTCCCCGACAGGGGGAAGGACTGAAGCTTTCTTT	CASSSPTGGRTEAFF
-	TRBV19	-	TRBJ1-1	TGTGCCAGTAGTGTGGAACAGTATGGAAACACTGAAGCTTTCTTT	CASSVEQYGNTEAFF
-	TRBV28	-	TRBJ2-1	TGTGCCAGCGGGGCCACAGAACATGGGCAGTTCTTC	CASGATEHGQFF
-	TRBV12-1	-	TRBJ2-1	TGTGCCAGCAGCCCCGACAGGGGGCAGCGCAATGAGCAGTTCTTC	CASSPDRGQRNEQFF
once	TRBV10-2	-	TRBJ1-3	TGCGCCAGCAGTGAGCAAGGCAGAGGGAACACCATATATTTT	CASSEQGRGNTIYF
once	TRBV27	TRBD1	TRBJ1-1	TGTGCCAGCAAAAGGAGTACTGGGGACAGGGGAAACACTGAAGCTTTCTTT	CASKRSTGDRGNTEAFF
-	TRBV28	-	TRBJ2-2	TGTGCCAGCAGCCGCACTCAGGGCGGGGAGCTGTTTTTT	CASSRTQGGELFF
-	TRBV11-3	-	TRBJ1-2	TGTGCCAGCAGCTTAGCAGACAAGTATGGCTACACCTTC	CASSLADKYGYTF
-	TRBV4-1	TRBD1	TRBJ1-1	TGCGCCAGCAGCCGCGCTACGGACAGGGACACTGAAGCTTTCTTT	CASSRATDRDTEAFF
-	TRBV2	-	TRBJ2-2	TGTGCCAGCTCCCGCGGGACAGCTAACACCGGGGAGCTGTTTTTT	CASSRGTANTGELFF
few	TRBV2	-	TRBJ1-3	TGTGCCAGCAGTGGTTTTATCAGCTCTGGAAACACCATATATTTT	CASSGFISSGNTIYF
-	TRBV7-2	TRBD1	TRBJ1-6	TGTGCCAGCAGCTCTAAAGGGGGCGGAGGGTCACCCCTCCACTTT	CASSSKGGGGSPLHF
-	TRBV30	-	TRBJ2-5	TGTGCCTGGGCCCGTAGATTCCAAGAGACCCAGTACTTC	CAWARRFQETQYF
-	TRBV5-4	TRBD2	TRBJ2-7	TGTGCCAGCAGCTCCGTGGCGGGAGGGGGCACCTACGAGCAGTACTTC	CASSSVAGGGTYEQYF